The next 2 T cell receptor beta chains were all read from a single sample in a study of T-cell memory formation after mild COVID-19. TCRdb itself ran the 5' RACE reads through MiXCR, one entry per CDR3 protein. The data contain around 300,000 distinct CDR3 sequences, approximately 13% of them singletons. Sequencing was performed on PBMCs or a T cell subset sorted from them (not recorded which). Receptor source: a man younger than 35 who had mild COVID-19 (a few samples of this study predate the infection). Cell type and time point are not known.

This clonotype has only a few counts. This chain connects TRBV4-3 to TRBJ1-4; no reliable D call. Trimming took off 0 bases at V and 10 bases at J, with 9 bases between the two ends. This CDR3 has 13 amino acids. The germline V gene has CDR1 LGHNA and CDR2 YSLEER. In DNA, the CDR3 is TGCGCCAGCAGCCAAGATCAAGGCCGAAAACTGTTTTTT. It specifies CASSQDQGRKLFF.

The V gene is TRBV4-3, the J gene TRBJ2-3; a weak D match, TRBD2 (5 bases). V dropped 1 base and J dropped 4 bases, with 12 bases sitting between them. This CDR3 contains 15 residues. The germline CDR1 and CDR2 sequences are LGHNA and YSLEER. The CDR3 DNA follows: TGCGCCAGCAGCCAAGGGCAATACGGGGCAGATACGCAGTATTTT. Protein: CASSQGQYGADTQYF.